What follows are 18 T cell receptor beta chains derived from one specimen sequenced in a study of cytomegalovirus exposure and HLA in healthy donors. PCR primers comprised 60 Vbeta and 13 Jbeta primers. Assay used: immunoSEQ multiplex PCR; TCRdb lists only in-frame clones, some missing. Across 20,000 to 25,000 clones, the top ten clones capture roughly a fifth of the sample. Sequencing was performed on PBMCs. Receptors originate from a man aged 55 to 70 in good health and CMV-seropositive.

The chain has TRBV5-4 and TRBJ1-1; no firm D call. CDR1 and CDR2 (germline): SGHNT, YYREEE (reference sequence). This CDR3 region has 13 residues. The V gene lost 0 bases and the J gene lost 6 bases, with 9 bases spanning the gap. Here the CDR3 reads CASSLVGDAEAFF. The CDR3 bases are TGTGCCAGCAGCTTGGTAGGAGATGCTGAAGCTTTCTTT.

Of note for this clone: The same CDR3 arises from other DNA sequences in this sample as well. The chain uses TRBV5-1 and TRBJ2-2; a weak D match, TRBD1 (5 bases). Trimming left V 4 bases short and J 4 bases short, with 8 bases between. CDR1 SGHRS and CDR2 YFSETQ come from the germline V gene. The CDR3 loop spans 13 amino acids. The CDR3 nucleotides are TGCGCCAGCAGCCTTCAGGGCACCGGGGAGCTGTTTTTT. Residues: CASSLQGTGELFF.

This chain uses TRBV9 with TRBJ2-1; the match to TRBD2 covers 7 bases. The CDR3 extends over 16 amino acids. V shed 3 bases and J 5 bases; nucleotides not matched to a gene: 11. Germline CDR1 is SGDLS and CDR2 is YYNGEE. The CDR3 bases are TGTGCCAGCAGCGCAGTGGAAGCGGGGACCCACAATGAGCAGTTCTTC. Its translation: CASSAVEAGTHNEQFF.

The rearrangement links TRBV11-2 to TRBJ1-4, with D tentatively TRBD1 (5 bases). Germline assignment: CDR1 SGHAT and CDR2 FQNNGV. CDR3 length: 16 residues. Trimming removed 5 bases from V and 4 bases from J, with 17 bases in between. CDR3 loop: CASSRARGLINEKLFF. CDR3 sequence (DNA): TGTGCCAGCAGCCGAGCTAGGGGACTGATTAATGAAAAACTGTTTTTT.

The chain employs TRBV20-1 and TRBJ2-7; D remains unclear. The CDR3 has 11 amino acids. CDR1 is DFQATT, CDR2 SNEGSKA, per germline (reference sequence). The V end lost 3 bases, the J end lost 3 bases, and 6 bases lay between the germline ends. In DNA form, the CDR3 reads TGCAGTGCTAGTTACAGCTACGAGCAGTACTTC. Its translation is CSASYSYEQYF.

The chain couples TRBV7-2 to TRBJ1-1; tentative D call: TRBD1 (5 bases). V lost 1 base and J 5 bases, leaving 8 bases between the germline ends. There are 13 residues in the CDR3. The V gene's germline CDR1 is SGHTA and CDR2 FQGNSA. The CDR3 bases are TGTGCCAGCAGCTTAGTACAGGATACTGAAGCTTTCTTT. This codes for CASSLVQDTEAFF.

This sequence joins TRBV5-1 and TRBJ2-3; 12 nucleotides agree with TRBD2. Per the germline V gene, CDR1 is SGHRS and CDR2 is YFSETQ. This CDR3 is 20 amino acids long. The V segment lost 3 bases and the J segment 2 bases; nucleotides outside the gene matches: 16. The CDR3 spells CASSSPGLAGPLYYTDTQYF. CDR3 DNA sequence: TGCGCCAGCAGCTCCCCAGGACTAGCGGGACCCCTATACTACACAGATACGCAGTATTTT.

The CDR3 loop is CASSSLAGGPSDTQYF. The CDR3 nucleotides are TGCGCCAGCAGCAGCTTAGCGGGAGGGCCATCAGATACGCAGTATTTT. The chain joins TRBV5-1 to TRBJ2-3; TRBD2 matches at 11 bases. CDR1 is SGHRS, CDR2 YFSETQ, per germline. Trimming at V came to 4 bases and at J to 4 bases, leaving 8 bases not matched to a gene. The CDR3 spans 16 residues.

The rearrangement joins TRBV7-7 to TRBJ2-7, with TRBD2 matching 9 bases. J was trimmed by 6 bases and V by 5 bases; bases with no gene match: 11. This CDR3 spans 15 amino acids. Germline CDR1 and CDR2: SSHAT and FNYEAQ (reference sequence). The CDR3 spells CASSPSIAGVREQYF. The DNA of the CDR3 is TGTGCCAGCAGCCCTAGCATAGCGGGAGTCCGCGAGCAGTACTTC.

The chain is built from TRBV13 and TRBJ2-7, with D uncertain. V dropped 5 bases and J dropped 0 bases, with 8 bases sitting between them. Germline V gene sequence: CDR1 PRHDT, CDR2 FYEKMQ (reference sequence). This CDR3 is 13 amino acids long. The CDR3 is CASSPNSSYEQYF. Here the CDR3 DNA reads TGTGCCAGCAGCCCGAACAGCTCCTACGAGCAGTACTTC.

The V and J genes are TRBV5-1 and TRBJ2-1; perhaps TRBD2 as D (7 bases). V was cut by 0 bases and J by 2 bases, with 12 bases left in between. Per the germline V gene, CDR1 is SGHRS and CDR2 is YFSETQ. The CDR3 is 16 amino acids. The CDR3 region is CASSLAPGGAYNEQFF. The CDR3 region has the DNA TGCGCCAGCAGCTTGGCCCCGGGGGGCGCCTACAATGAGCAGTTCTTC.

The chain couples TRBV13 to TRBJ2-7, with TRBD2 matching 9 bases. From germline, CDR1 is PRHDT and CDR2 FYEKMQ (reference sequence). There are 15 residues in the CDR3. V was clipped by 1 base and J by 0 bases; unmatched bases: 1. The CDR3 sequence is CASSLEREASYEQYF. The CDR3 coding sequence is TGTGCCAGCAGCTTAGAGCGGGAGGCCTCCTACGAGCAGTACTTC.

The chain uses TRBV29-1 and TRBJ2-7; D is possibly TRBD2 (5 bases). V dropped 7 bases and J dropped 2 bases, with 15 bases sitting between them. The CDR3 is 13 residues long. In germline, CDR1 is SQVTM, CDR2 ANQGSEA. The CDR3 here is CSAAGGIAYEQYF. Written as DNA, the CDR3 is TGCAGCGCCGCGGGCGGTATAGCCTACGAGCAGTACTTC.

The gene calls are TRBV18 and TRBJ1-2; D is perhaps TRBD1 (6 bases). V lost 4 bases, J lost 4 bases, and 19 bases lay in between. The CDR3 contains 16 residues. Germline V gives CDR1 KGHSH, CDR2 LQKENI. The CDR3 nucleotides read TGTGCCAGCTCACAATCAACGACCACAGGGACCTATGGCTACACCTTC. This encodes CASSQSTTTGTYGYTF.

This chain links TRBV2 with TRBJ1-5; D call uncertain. The germline gives CDR1 SNHLY, CDR2 FYNNEI. The CDR3 contains 14 residues. The germline V and J ends were trimmed by 6 bases and 1 base, with 10 bases remaining between them. CDR3 bases: TGTGCCAGCAGCAGAAGTCGAAGCAATCAGCCCCAGCATTTT. This encodes CASSRSRSNQPQHF.

J is TRBJ2-7 and V is TRBV4-2, with TRBD1 identical over 11 bases. This CDR3 contains 15 residues. Trimming removed 3 bases from V and 5 bases from J; junction bases left unmatched: 6. CDR1 LGHNA and CDR2 YNFKEQ come from the germline V gene. The CDR3 sequence is CASSQRGQGDHEQYF. The CDR3 bases are TGTGCCAGCAGCCAGCGGGGACAGGGGGATCACGAGCAGTACTTC.

The chain links TRBV20-1 to TRBJ1-4; D is unclear. This CDR3 comprises 10 residues. Germline values: CDR1 DFQATT, CDR2 SNEGSKA (reference sequence). Trimming took off 3 bases at V and 8 bases at J, with 4 bases between the two ends. The CDR3 spells CSASSEKLFF. CDR3 bases: TGCAGTGCTAGTTCGGAAAAACTGTTTTTT.

The CDR3 region has the DNA TGCGCCAGCAGCTGGGGCCTAGCGGGAGGAGAGACCCAGTACTTC. Translation: CASSWGLAGGETQYF. The rearrangement joins TRBV5-1 to TRBJ2-5, with TRBD2 identical over 11 bases. The CDR3 is 15 residues long. Unmatched junction bases numbered 5, after V lost 3 bases and J lost 4 bases. In germline, CDR1 is SGHRS, CDR2 YFSETQ.